This passage covers 23 T cell receptor beta chains from one sample sequenced in a study of T cells in Graves' hyperthyroidism and ophthalmopathy. RNA transcripts yielded amplified TCR beta CDR3 regions. A first-round RT-PCR of the TCR CDR3 used the HTBI primer set. TCRdb reprocessed the multiplex PCR reads via MiXCR and lists one record per CDR3 protein. Of 500,000 or so distinct CDR3 sequences listed, approximately 17% are singletons. The material sequenced was blood. The receptors originated from a woman between 18 and 29 years old with Graves' ophthalmopathy.

V and J are TRBV19 and TRBJ1-2, with 10 bases that match TRBD1. The CDR3 spans 17 residues. Germline values: CDR1 LNHDA, CDR2 SQIVND (reference sequence). The V segment lost 5 bases and the J segment 3 bases; nucleotides outside the gene matches: 12. In DNA form, the CDR3 reads TGTGCCAGTAGTCTTCTTACCTCCGGGACAGGGGACTATGGCTACACCTTC. This gives the protein CASSLLTSGTGDYGYTF. The full variable domain, completed using reference TRBV19 and TRBJ1-2, is DGGITQSPKYLFRKEGQNVTLSCEQNLNHDAMYWYRQDPGQGLRLIYYSQIVNDFQKGDIAEGYSVSREKKESFPLTVTSAQKNPTAFYLCASSLLTSGTGDYGYTFGSGTRLTVV.

This clonotype was seen repeatedly, ten times or more. The J gene is TRBJ2-7, the V gene TRBV7-3; D may be TRBD2 (6 bases). This CDR3 is built from 13 residues. Germline assignment: CDR1 SGHTA and CDR2 FQGTGA. Trimming shortened V by 5 bases and J by 4 bases, and 12 bases separated the two germline ends. CDR3 sequence reads: CASSLQEGYEQYF. CDR3 nucleotide sequence: TGTGCCAGCAGCCTTCAGGAGGGGTACGAGCAGTACTTC.

This clonotype was observed at least ten times. The V call is TRBV6-5, the J call TRBJ1-1; D unclear. The V end was cut by 0 bases, the J end by 1 base, with 12 bases between. Looked up from germline, CDR1 is MNHEY and CDR2 is SVGAGI. The CDR3 has 16 residues. CDR3 DNA sequence: TGTGCCAGCAGTTACTCCCCGGGAGTGGCGAACACTGAAGCTTTCTTT. Its translation: CASSYSPGVANTEAFF.

The V gene is TRBV4-3, the J gene TRBJ1-2; no clear D gene. V was trimmed by 1 base and J by 2 bases, leaving 5 bases between them. This CDR3 has 13 residues. The germline CDR1 and CDR2 sequences are LGHNA and YSLEER. CDR3 in DNA: TGCGCCAGCAGCCAAGTCAGAAACTATGGCTACACCTTC. It translates to CASSQVRNYGYTF.

This clonotype occurred a few times. The chain employs TRBV7-2 and TRBJ1-3; D uncertain. The CDR3 runs to 16 residues. Trimming pared 1 base from V and 2 bases from J, leaving 12 bases between. Germline assignment: CDR1 SGHTA and CDR2 FQGNSA. The CDR3 DNA sequence: TGTGCCAGCAGCTTAGTCGGGGTACTGGCTGGAAACACCATATATTTT. The encoded protein is CASSLVGVLAGNTIYF.

The chain combines TRBV7-3 with TRBJ2-5, with TRBD2 identical over 8 bases. The CDR3 contains 15 residues. Unmatched junction bases numbered 11, after V lost 5 bases and J lost 6 bases. Per germline, CDR1 SGHTA and CDR2 FQGTGA. The CDR3 sequence is CASSPLGGGFQTQYF. The CDR3 coding sequence is TGTGCCAGCAGCCCCCTCGGGGGGGGCTTTCAGACCCAGTACTTC.

The sample holds many counts of this clonotype. The rearrangement uses TRBV3-1 and TRBJ2-7, with TRBD2 matching 9 bases. The J segment lost 4 bases and the V segment lost 2 bases, leaving 3 bases of the junction unmatched. Germline V CDR1 and CDR2: LGHDT, YNNKEL (reference sequence). CDR3 length equals 14 residues. The DNA for the CDR3 is TGTGCCAGCAGCCAACCGACTAGCGGTTACGAGCAGTACTTC. It encodes CASSQPTSGYEQYF.

At least ten counts were recorded for this clonotype. The V and J genes are TRBV7-8 and TRBJ2-7; 10 bases match TRBD1. Germline CDR1 SGHVS, CDR2 FQNEAQ. J lost 7 bases, V lost 5 bases, and 8 bases had no gene match. This CDR3 has 14 amino acids. CDR3 loop: CASSQRDRGFEQYF. The DNA of the CDR3 is TGTGCCAGCAGCCAGCGGGACAGGGGTTTTGAGCAGTACTTC.

The chain couples TRBV7-9 to TRBJ2-7, with 7 nucleotides matching TRBD1. The CDR3 extends over 15 amino acids. Germline V lookup: CDR1 SEHNR, CDR2 FQNEAQ (reference sequence). V lost 5 bases, J lost 3 bases, and 10 bases stayed unmatched. The CDR3 is CASSHEGQIGYEQYF. The CDR3 region has the DNA TGTGCCAGCAGCCACGAGGGACAGATCGGCTACGAGCAGTACTTC.

The chain combines TRBV5-6 with TRBJ1-1, with D hard to call. V was shortened by 0 bases and J by 11 bases, with 17 bases between the two germline ends. Germline CDR1 SGHDT, CDR2 YYEEEE. This CDR3 contains 14 residues. The CDR3 reads CASSLAGETRGAFF. CDR3 bases: TGTGCCAGCAGCTTGGCCGGGGAGACCCGAGGGGCTTTCTTT.

This clonotype occurred many times. The V call is TRBV18, the J call TRBJ2-5, with 8 nucleotides matching TRBD1. The V and J ends lost 6 bases and 2 bases, in that order; junction bases with no gene match: 5. The germline V gene has CDR1 KGHSH and CDR2 LQKENI. CDR3 length: 14 amino acids. DNA of the CDR3: TGTGCCAGCTCCGGACAGGGCGGTCAAGAGACCCAGTACTTC. Its protein is CASSGQGGQETQYF.

This clonotype was seen at least ten times. The chain recombines TRBV11-1 with TRBJ2-7; TRBD1 matches 7 bases. The CDR3 consists of 16 residues. Per germline, CDR1 SGHAT and CDR2 FQDESV (reference sequence). J was trimmed by 3 bases and V by 5 bases; bases with no gene match: 13. The DNA for the CDR3 is TGTGCCAGCAGCGCCGAGGGGGCAGGGGCTATCTACGAGCAGTACTTC. Translated: CASSAEGAGAIYEQYF.

Note on this clonotype: A single base separates this from a much larger clone, so it may be a read error. The CDR3 DNA follows: TGTGCCAGCATTGCGGCGATCTGGGGGTACGAGCAGTGCTTC. Its protein product is CASIAAIWGYEQCF. The chain carries TRBV2 and TRBJ2-7; D may match TRBD1 or TRBD2 (5 bases each). The CDR3 spans 14 residues. Germline V gives CDR1 SNHLY, CDR2 FYNNEI. The whole variable domain, filled in from reference TRBV2 and TRBJ2-7, reads EPEVTQTPSHQVTQMGQEVILRCVPISNHLYFYWYRQILGQKVEFLVSFYNNEISEKSEIFDDQFSVERPDGSNFTLKIRSTKLEDSAMYFCASIAAIWGYEQCFGPGTRLTVT.

CDR3 amino acids: CASSQEGKGGNQPQHF. The CDR3, as DNA: TGCGCCAGCAGCCAAGAAGGCAAAGGGGGCAATCAGCCCCAGCATTTT. V gene TRBV4-1 combines with J gene TRBJ1-5, with a weak D call TRBD1 (5 bases). Germline V gene lookup returns CDR1 MGHRA and CDR2 YSYEKL. This CDR3 region has 16 residues. Trimming cost V 0 bases and J 2 bases, with 11 bases left between them.

This clonotype was picked up a small number of times. The rearrangement links TRBV5-1 to TRBJ1-1; a possible D gene is TRBD1 (5 bases). Trimming left V 0 bases short and J 5 bases short, with 17 bases between. The CDR3 runs 16 residues. Per the germline V gene, CDR1 is SGHRS and CDR2 is YFSETQ. The CDR3 spells CASSLGWGGIETEAFF. CDR3 sequence (DNA): TGCGCCAGCAGCTTGGGGTGGGGGGGTATTGAGACTGAAGCTTTCTTT.

V and J are TRBV27 and TRBJ2-2; D may be TRBD1 (6 bases). The CDR3 spans 16 residues. The ends were cut back, 3 bases at V and 2 bases at J, with 13 bases in the middle. Germline V gives CDR1 MNHEY, CDR2 SMNVEV (reference sequence). DNA of the CDR3: TGTGCCAGCAGTTTCCCCGGGACACGAAACACCGGGGAGCTGTTTTTT. Protein sequence: CASSFPGTRNTGELFF.

Ten or more counts support this clonotype. The V gene is TRBV28, the J gene TRBJ2-7, with 12 bases matching TRBD2. This CDR3 has 16 amino acids. V was clipped by 5 bases and J by 1 base; unmatched bases: 6. Germline loops: CDR1 MDHEN, CDR2 SYDVKM. CDR3 nucleotides: TGTGCCAGCAGTACTAGCGGGAGGTTGAGGTCCTACGAGCAGTACTTC. Its protein product is CASSTSGRLRSYEQYF.

The chain uses TRBV10-3 and TRBJ1-1, with 8 bases fitting TRBD1. CDR1 and CDR2 (germline): ENHRY, SYGVKD. This CDR3 has 14 amino acids. With V trimmed by 3 bases and J by 5 bases, 5 bases remained unmatched. The DNA of the CDR3 is TGTGCCATCAGTGACGGACAGGGAAGGACTGAAGCTTTCTTT. Its translation is CAISDGQGRTEAFF.

This clonotype has ten or more counts. V gene TRBV28 combines with J gene TRBJ1-1; tentatively, D is TRBD1 (6 bases). Germline V gene lookup returns CDR1 MDHEN and CDR2 SYDVKM. This CDR3 has 15 amino acids. The ends were cut back, 4 bases at V and 1 base at J, with 13 bases in the middle. CDR3 sequence (DNA): TGTGCCAGCAGTTCGCGAGGGGGGACGAACACTGAAGCTTTCTTT. Translating gives CASSSRGGTNTEAFF.

There are many counts of this clonotype. J is TRBJ2-7 and V is TRBV7-2; D possibly uses TRBD1 or TRBD2 (5 bases each). Trimming took off 1 base at V and 9 bases at J, with 19 bases between the two ends. CDR3 length: 15 amino acids. Per germline, CDR1 SGHTA and CDR2 FQGNSA. Here the CDR3 reads CASSLEPRDLRGQYF. The CDR3 DNA sequence: TGTGCCAGCAGCTTAGAACCCCGGGACCTAAGGGGGCAGTACTTC.

The rearrangement links TRBV6-1 to TRBJ2-7; D may correspond to TRBD1 or TRBD2 (5 bases each). Germline V gives CDR1 MNHNS, CDR2 SASEGT. This CDR3 region has 14 residues. The V and J ends lost 6 bases and 7 bases respectively, with 19 bases between them. The CDR3 DNA reads TGTGCCAGCAGCTACGGGACCAAACCTAGTGAGCAGTACTTC. Protein sequence: CASSYGTKPSEQYF.

This clonotype was found many times. V and J are TRBV6-1 and TRBJ1-2, with 11 bases fitting TRBD1. From germline, CDR1 is MNHNS and CDR2 SASEGT. V shed 6 bases and J 7 bases; nucleotides not matched to a gene: 7. The CDR3 has 14 amino acids. The CDR3 nucleotides read TGTGCCAGCAGCTCCCCCGGGACAGGGGGTGGCTACACCTTC. Its translation is CASSSPGTGGGYTF.

This clonotype has a count of ten or more. The chain carries TRBV20-1 and TRBJ2-1; perhaps TRBD2 as D (6 bases). Germline V gene lookup returns CDR1 DFQATT and CDR2 SNEGSKA (reference sequence). V was cut by 8 bases and J by 4 bases, with 15 bases left in between. This CDR3 has 13 amino acids. The CDR3 reads CSTTGGMYNEQFF. CDR3 DNA sequence: TGCAGTACTACTGGGGGGATGTACAATGAGCAGTTCTTC.